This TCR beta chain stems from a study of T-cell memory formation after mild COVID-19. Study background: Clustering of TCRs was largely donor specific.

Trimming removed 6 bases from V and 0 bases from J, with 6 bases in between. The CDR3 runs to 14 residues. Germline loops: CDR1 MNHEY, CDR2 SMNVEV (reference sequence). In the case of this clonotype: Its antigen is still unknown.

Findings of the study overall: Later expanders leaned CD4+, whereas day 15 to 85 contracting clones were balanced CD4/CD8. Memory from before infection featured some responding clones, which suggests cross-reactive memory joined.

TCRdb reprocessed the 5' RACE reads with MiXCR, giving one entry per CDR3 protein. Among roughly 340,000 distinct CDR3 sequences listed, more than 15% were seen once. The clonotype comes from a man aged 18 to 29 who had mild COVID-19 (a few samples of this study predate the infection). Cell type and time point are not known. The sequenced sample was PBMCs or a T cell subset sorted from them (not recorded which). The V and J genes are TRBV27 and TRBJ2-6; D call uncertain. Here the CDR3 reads CASRPSSGANVLTF. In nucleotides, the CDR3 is TGTGCCAGCAGGCCCAGCTCTGGGGCCAACGTCCTGACTTTC.